This TCR beta chain was sequenced in a study of beta chain features in type 1 diabetes. The investigators reverse transcribed all of the isolated RNA, so they sequenced expressed TCRB transcripts. There were 3 million to 4 million reads on average in the naive, central memory and regulatory T cell samples. The assay was immunoSEQ multiplex PCR, and TCRdb's table has in-frame clones only and misses some. The sample has roughly 140,000 clones, about 44% seen once. The V end was cut by 6 bases, the J end by 9 bases, with 15 bases between. This CDR3 spans 13 amino acids. Germline V gene data show CDR1 as MRHNA and CDR2 as SNTAGT.

The source of this sequence is a man in his late teens or twenties in good health. The material sequenced was Tregs from blood. The V call is TRBV6-4, the J call TRBJ2-1, with D possibly TRBD2 on 5 matching bases. CDR3: CASSSHPGGEQFF. Written as DNA, the CDR3 is TGTGCCAGCAGCTCACATCCTGGAGGTGAGCAGTTCTTC.